This TCR beta chain came from a study of T cell responses to AZD1222 COVID-19 vaccine. This clone was picked up a small number of times. Measured with immunoSEQ multiplex PCR; TCRdb has only the in-frame clones, and not every one. The sample contains more than 150,000 clones, 87% of which appear only once. Per the germline V gene, CDR1 is SQVTM and CDR2 is ANQGSEA. After removal of 7 bases from V and 4 bases from J, the junction contained 6 bases not matched to a gene. This CDR3 spans 12 amino acids. The chain carries TRBV29-1 and TRBJ1-1; the match to TRBD1 covers 7 bases. The receptor was derived from an adult in good health. Sequencing was performed on peripheral blood, taken on day 0 of MenACWY control vaccination. CDR3 amino acids: CSAREGATEAFF. CDR3 sequence (DNA): TGCAGCGCCCGGGAGGGGGCCACTGAAGCTTTCTTT.